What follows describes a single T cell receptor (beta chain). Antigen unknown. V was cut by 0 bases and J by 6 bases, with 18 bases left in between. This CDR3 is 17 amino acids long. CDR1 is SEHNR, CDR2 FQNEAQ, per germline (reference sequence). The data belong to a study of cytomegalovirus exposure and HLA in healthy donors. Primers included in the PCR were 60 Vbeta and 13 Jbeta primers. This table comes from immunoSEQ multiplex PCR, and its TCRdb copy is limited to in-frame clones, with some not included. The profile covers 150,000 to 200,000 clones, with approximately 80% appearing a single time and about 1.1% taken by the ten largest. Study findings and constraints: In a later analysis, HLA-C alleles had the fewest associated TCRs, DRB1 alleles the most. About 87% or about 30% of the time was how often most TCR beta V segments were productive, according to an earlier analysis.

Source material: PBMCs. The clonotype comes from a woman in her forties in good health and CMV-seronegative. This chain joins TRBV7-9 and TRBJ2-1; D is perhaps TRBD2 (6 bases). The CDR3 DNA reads TGTGCCAGCAGCTTAGCCTCCGGTGGAGGGATTCTCAATGAGCAGTTCTTC. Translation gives CASSLASGGGILNEQFF.